The 28 T cell receptor beta chains below were found in one sample sequenced in a study of memory CD4+ T cells and cytomegalovirus serostatus (dated by TCRdb to between 2018 and 2021). Single viable CD3+CD4+CD8-CD45RO+ cells were sorted as memory CD4+ T cells on a FACSAria II. The library was produced with the immunoSEQ multiplex PCR assay. TCRdb retrieved this table from immuneACCESS and kept in-frame rearrangements only. Not all clones are present; in checked studies, unresolved V genes account for under half, and no reason is known for the remainder. The sample contains approximately 61,000 clones, 82% of them found a single time. The ten top clones hold 0.85% to 0.95% of the sample. Sequencing input: memory CD4+ T cells from blood. These receptors were obtained from an adult in good health and CMV-seronegative.

The chain uses TRBV4-1 and TRBJ2-1; a weak D match, TRBD2 (6 bases). The germline V and J ends were trimmed by 11 bases and 3 bases, with 20 bases remaining between them. The CDR3 length is 15 residues. Germline CDR1 and CDR2: MGHRA and YSYEKL. The CDR3 spells CASQGIGGHYNEQFF. CDR3 DNA sequence: TGCGCCTCCCAGGGAATCGGGGGTCACTACAATGAGCAGTTCTTC.

This clone has just one count. The rearrangement joins TRBV7-8 to TRBJ2-5; either TRBD1 or TRBD2 may fit D (5 bases each). Germline CDR1 is SGHVS and CDR2 is FQNEAQ. The V end lost 5 bases, the J end lost 3 bases, and 13 bases lay between the germline ends. The CDR3 consists of 14 residues. This CDR3 reads CASSTRGRKETQYF. The CDR3 coding sequence is TGTGCCAGCAGCACCCGGGGCAGGAAAGAGACCCAGTACTTC. Supplemented by reference TRBV7-8 and TRBJ2-5, the full variable domain reads GAGVSQSPRYKVAKRGQDVALRCDPISGHVSLFWYQQALGQGPEFLTYFQNEAQLDKSGLPSDRFFAERPEGSVSTLKIQRTQQEDSAVYLCASSTRGRKETQYFGPGTRLLVL.

The chain is built from TRBV5-5 and TRBJ1-4, with D possibly TRBD1 on 5 matching bases. V was pared by 1 base and J by 4 bases, with 11 bases between. The germline CDR1 and CDR2 sequences are SGHKS and YYEKEE (reference sequence). The CDR3 contains 15 residues. The CDR3 region has the DNA TGTGCCAGCAGCTTGTCCACGGGGGGTAATGAAAAACTGTTTTTT. Its protein product is CASSLSTGGNEKLFF.

The rearrangement joins TRBV7-8 to TRBJ2-7; no definite D call. This CDR3 has 14 amino acids. V lost 3 bases and J 1 base, leaving 10 bases between the germline ends. Germline assignment: CDR1 SGHVS and CDR2 FQNEAQ. CDR3 region: CASSFQLVSYEQYF. CDR3 sequence (DNA): TGTGCCAGCAGCTTCCAGCTCGTATCCTACGAGCAGTACTTC.

The V and J genes are TRBV28 and TRBJ1-5, with a possible D match to TRBD1 (5 bases). Trimming removed 6 bases at V and 3 bases at J, with 12 bases between. Per the germline V gene, CDR1 is MDHEN and CDR2 is SYDVKM. The CDR3 is 14 amino acids. Written as DNA, the CDR3 is TGTGCCAGCAGCCACGGGGGATCCAATCAGCCCCAGCATTTT. Amino acids: CASSHGGSNQPQHF.

Only a few counts were recorded for this clone. The chain joins TRBV4-1 to TRBJ2-3, with D possibly TRBD1 on 6 matching bases. V was cut by 1 base and J by 6 bases, with 20 bases left in between. CDR3 size: 17 residues. The germline gives CDR1 MGHRA, CDR2 YSYEKL. The CDR3 loop reads CASSQGWQGKIGDTQYF. CDR3 coding DNA: TGCGCCAGCAGCCAAGGATGGCAGGGGAAGATAGGGGATACGCAGTATTTT.

J is TRBJ1-3 and V is TRBV7-8; D perhaps matches TRBD1 (6 bases). Per the germline V gene, CDR1 is SGHVS and CDR2 is FQNEAQ. V was shortened by 1 base and J by 0 bases, with 10 bases between the two germline ends. The CDR3 has 16 residues. CDR3 sequence (DNA): TGTGCCAGCAGCTTAGGGACAGCGATCTCTGGAAACACCATATATTTT. Translation: CASSLGTAISGNTIYF.

This sequence joins TRBV6-5 and TRBJ2-2; 9 bases are shared with TRBD1. Per the germline V gene, CDR1 is MNHEY and CDR2 is SVGAGI. The CDR3 has 15 residues. V shed 5 bases, J shed 7 bases, and the junction held 8 bases outside the gene matches. The CDR3 loop is CASSTGGERGGELFF. CDR3 sequence (DNA): TGTGCCAGCAGTACAGGGGGCGAGCGTGGCGGGGAGCTGTTTTTT.

The chain links TRBV19 to TRBJ1-4; 8 bases are a match to TRBD1. This CDR3 spans 14 amino acids. Germline CDR1 is LNHDA and CDR2 is SQIVND (reference sequence). Losses at the gene ends were 7 bases for V and 3 bases for J; bases not matched to a gene: 4. In DNA form, the CDR3 reads TGTGCCAGTACTGCGACAGGGGCTAATGAAAAACTGTTTTTT. It codes for CASTATGANEKLFF.

The chain couples TRBV12-5 to TRBJ2-6; possibly TRBD1 for D (5 bases). This CDR3 is 18 amino acids long. The V end lost 4 bases, the J end lost 5 bases, and 21 bases lay between the germline ends. CDR1 and CDR2 (germline): LGHNT, FRNRAP. This chain's CDR3 is CASGSRGAGQSRANVLTF. In nucleotides, the CDR3 is TGTGCTAGTGGTTCGCGAGGTGCAGGACAAAGTCGGGCCAACGTCCTGACTTTC. The variable domain in full, with the rest retrieved from reference TRBV12-5 and TRBJ2-6, is DARVTQTPRHKVTEMGQEVTMRCQPILGHNTVFWYRQTMMQGLELLAYFRNRAPLDDSGMPKDRFSAEMPDATLATLKIQPSEPRDSAVYFCASGSRGAGQSRANVLTFGAGSRLTVL.

This clone has a single count. The gene calls are TRBV5-5 and TRBJ2-7; TRBD2 is a possible D gene (6 bases). The germline CDR1 and CDR2 sequences are SGHKS and YYEKEE (reference sequence). This CDR3 is 14 amino acids long. Trimming cost V 1 base and J 3 bases, with 11 bases left between them. The CDR3 here is CASSLPGLSYEQYF. In nucleotides, the CDR3 is TGTGCCAGCAGCTTGCCGGGACTTAGCTACGAGCAGTACTTC.

The genes are TRBV30 and TRBJ2-5; maybe TRBD1 (6 bases). V was cut by 5 bases and J by 2 bases, with 15 bases left in between. This CDR3 region has 14 residues. The germline V gene has CDR1 GTSNPN and CDR2 SVGIG (reference sequence). This CDR3 is CAWDISQGQETQYF. CDR3 nucleotide sequence: TGTGCCTGGGACATTTCCCAGGGGCAAGAGACCCAGTACTTC.

The gene calls are TRBV28 and TRBJ1-6; no clear D gene. V lost 2 bases and J lost 10, with 6 bases in between. Germline loops: CDR1 MDHEN, CDR2 SYDVKM. The CDR3 spans 12 residues. As DNA, the CDR3 is TGTGCCAGCAGTTTACCAGGATCACCCCTCCACTTT. Translating gives CASSLPGSPLHF.

In this sample, this clone turned up once. This rearrangement joins TRBV10-3 to TRBJ2-7, with TRBD2 as a possible D gene (6 bases). Trimming removed 8 bases from V and 3 bases from J, with 11 bases in between. This CDR3 spans 12 amino acids. CDR1 is ENHRY and CDR2 is SYGVKD in the germline V gene. The CDR3 loop is CAIWAGNYEQYF. The CDR3, as DNA: TGTGCCATCTGGGCGGGGAACTACGAGCAGTACTTC.

The genes are TRBV2 and TRBJ2-5; D perhaps matches TRBD1 (5 bases). The CDR3 extends over 13 amino acids. Germline CDR1 reads SNHLY; CDR2 reads FYNNEI. Trimming stripped 6 bases from V and 1 base from J, with 9 bases between. The CDR3 region has the DNA TGTGCCAGCAGGCTTGGGGCCCAAGAGACCCAGTACTTC. Protein sequence: CASRLGAQETQYF.

The chain links TRBV10-3 to TRBJ2-1, with a tentative D call TRBD2 (5 bases). There are 18 residues in the CDR3. Between the trimmed V and J ends, which lost 6 bases and 0 bases, there was a span of 21 bases. CDR1 ENHRY and CDR2 SYGVKD come from the germline V gene. CDR3 residues: CAISPSGSDGSSYNEQFF. CDR3 coding DNA: TGTGCCATCAGCCCCAGCGGATCGGACGGAAGCTCCTACAATGAGCAGTTCTTC.

V and J are TRBV28 and TRBJ2-4; D gene uncertain. V lost 0 bases and J 4 bases, leaving 16 bases between the germline ends. CDR1 and CDR2 (germline): MDHEN, SYDVKM. This CDR3 is 17 amino acids long. CDR3 in amino acids: CASSLWGVSDAKNIQYF. As DNA, the CDR3 is TGTGCCAGCAGTTTATGGGGCGTATCGGACGCAAAAAACATTCAGTACTTC.

The chain combines TRBV19 with TRBJ2-5; TRBD2 aligns across 8 bases. The germline gives CDR1 LNHDA, CDR2 SQIVND (reference sequence). V lost 2 bases to trimming and J lost 7 bases; unmatched junction nucleotides: 3. CDR3 size: 13 residues. CDR3 region: CASSISTSATQYF. The CDR3 nucleotides are TGTGCCAGTAGTATATCGACTAGCGCGACCCAGTACTTC.

V is TRBV7-3 and J is TRBJ2-2; D gene uncertain. CDR1 SGHTA and CDR2 FQGTGA come from the germline V gene. This CDR3 spans 14 amino acids. Between the trimmed V and J ends, which lost 5 bases and 0 bases, there was a span of 7 bases. The CDR3 DNA reads TGTGCCAGCAGCGTACGACCGAACACCGGGGAGCTGTTTTTT. Translated, it gives CASSVRPNTGELFF.

This sequence joins TRBV11-2 and TRBJ2-7, with 7 bases identical to TRBD2. The CDR3 contains 14 residues. CDR1 and CDR2 from the germline V gene are SGHAT and FQNNGV. J lost 2 bases, V lost 1 base, and 2 bases had no gene match. This chain's CDR3 is CASSLVRGAYEQYF. The CDR3 DNA sequence: TGTGCCAGCAGCTTAGTACGGGGGGCCTACGAGCAGTACTTC. Filled out from reference TRBV11-2 and TRBJ2-7, the complete variable domain reads EAGVAQSPRYKIIEKRQSVAFWCNPISGHATLYWYQQILGQGPKLLIQFQNNGVVDDSQLPKDRFSAERLKGVDSTLKIQPAKLEDSAVYLCASSLVRGAYEQYFGPGTRLTVT.

This clone came up a few times. Other nucleotide sequences in the sample specify the same CDR3. The chain has TRBV6-1 and TRBJ2-7, with D possibly being TRBD1 or TRBD2 (5 bases each). CDR1 and CDR2 from the germline V gene are MNHNS and SASEGT. V was clipped by 1 base and J by 7 bases, with 5 bases between them. The CDR3 totals 11 residues. CDR3 amino acids: CASSEGGEQYF. As DNA, the CDR3 is TGTGCCAGCAGTGAAGGGGGGGAGCAGTACTTC.

This sequence joins TRBV6-1 and TRBJ2-5; 8 positions match TRBD1. Germline V gene sequence: CDR1 MNHNS, CDR2 SASEGT. The trim removed 6 bases at V and 4 bases at J, leaving 10 bases unmatched. The CDR3 consists of 15 residues. Here the CDR3 reads CASRLDRVARETQYF. The DNA for the CDR3 is TGTGCCAGCAGGTTGGACAGGGTGGCGAGAGAGACCCAGTACTTC.

V gene TRBV12-2 combines with J gene TRBJ1-2; the D call TRBD1 from the table was never checked on the DNA. TRBV12-2 counts as a pseudogene. CDR3 length: 12 amino acids. The CDR3 DNA sequence: TGTGCAACCCCCGAACAAGGACAGGGCTACACCTTC. This encodes CATPEQGQGYTF.

The rearrangement uses TRBV5-1 and TRBJ1-5; tentatively, D is TRBD1 (5 bases). Germline assignment: CDR1 SGHRS and CDR2 YFSETQ. The CDR3 covers 15 residues. V was pared by 4 bases and J by 6 bases, with 17 bases between. The CDR3 sequence is CASSPVGRDGQPQHF. CDR3 in DNA: TGCGCCAGCAGCCCGGTTGGAAGGGACGGTCAGCCCCAGCATTTT.

The rearrangement joins TRBV19 to TRBJ2-7; D might be TRBD1 (6 bases). Germline CDR1 and CDR2: LNHDA and SQIVND (reference sequence). CDR3 size: 15 residues. V gave up 1 base and J gave up 3 bases, with 13 bases separating them. In DNA, the CDR3 is TGTGCCAGTAGTATAGCGAACAGGGTCAACTACGAGCAGTACTTC. Translating gives CASSIANRVNYEQYF.

The table lists this clone with a few counts. J is TRBJ2-2 and V is TRBV14; D remains unclear. Germline V gene lookup returns CDR1 SGHDN and CDR2 FVKESK. Trimming took 6 bases from V and 13 from J, leaving 15 bases between them. This CDR3 is built from 12 residues. The CDR3, as DNA: TGTGCCAGCAGGAAGGCCGAGTCCGTGCTGTTTTTT. Its protein product is CASRKAESVLFF.

By sample fraction, this clone is medium-sized (0.01 to 0.1%). The same CDR3 can be traced to other DNA sequences in this sample. The chain has TRBV5-6 and TRBJ1-2, with TRBD1 matching 11 bases. In germline, CDR1 is SGHDT, CDR2 YYEEEE. The trim removed 2 bases at V and 4 bases at J, leaving 1 base unmatched. There are 14 residues in the CDR3. CDR3 region: CASSLGTGGYGYTF. The CDR3 bases are TGTGCCAGCAGCTTAGGGACAGGGGGCTATGGCTACACCTTC.

This rearrangement joins TRBV19 to TRBJ1-2, with unresolved D. The length of the CDR3 is 15 residues. V lost 1 base and J 4 bases, leaving 13 bases between the germline ends. The germline V gene encodes CDR1 LNHDA and CDR2 SQIVND (reference sequence). DNA of the CDR3: TGTGCCAGTAGTATAGCCCGACAAGCCGCCTATGGCTACACCTTC. This translates into CASSIARQAAYGYTF.